This T cell receptor (beta chain) was profiled in a study of T cell responses to AZD1222 COVID-19 vaccine. Study context: Recipients boosted at about 4 weeks or about 12 weeks are pooled.

The ends lost 4 bases at V and 7 bases at J; junction bases unmatched: 7. This CDR3 is 14 amino acids long. Germline CDR1 and CDR2: SGHTA and FQGNSA. The repertoire was sequenced with immunoSEQ multiplex PCR; TCRdb's copy has only in-frame clones and lacks some. The sample contains around 70,000 clones, roughly 90% of which appear only once. This chain connects TRBV7-2 to TRBJ2-1; 7 bases line up with TRBD1. Sequencing used peripheral blood, obtained on day 0 of AZD1222 vaccination. This TCR was recovered from an adult in good health. The DNA of the CDR3 is TGTGCCAGCAGCTACCGGACAGGTGGAAATGAGCAGTTCTTC. Translation gives CASSYRTGGNEQFF.